A selection of T cell receptor beta chains follows, all from one sample in a study of human T cells and chemical hapten exposure. TCRdb fed the RACE reads into MiXCR, producing one record per CDR3 protein. The sample shows roughly 80,000 distinct CDR3 sequences, roughly 10% of them seen only once. Sequencing was performed on whole blood, taken in connection with sensitization to the hapten diphenylcyclopropenone (DPC). The receptors originated from a woman between 45 and 65 years old with alopecia areata. Some clones in this sample may be carry-over from other donors' samples. CDR3s include the opening cysteine and the closing phenylalanine or tryptophan. A D gene is named only where the DNA matches it firmly. Expanded clones are given a class, and other clones once, few, many or no size at all.

v_call,j_call,d_call,clone_size,cdr3_nt,cdr3_aa
TRBV6-1,TRBJ2-2,-,many,TGTGCCAGCAGTGGAGAGCCGAACACCGGGGAGCTGTTTTTT,CASSGEPNTGELFF
TRBV4-2,TRBJ2-2,-,-,TGTGCCAGCAGCCAATCACAGCTCAACACCGGGGAGCTGTTTTTT,CASSQSQLNTGELFF
TRBV18,TRBJ1-1,-,many,TGTGCCAGCTCACCACGATCGGTGCAGGGGAACACTGAAGCTTTCTTT,CASSPRSVQGNTEAFF
TRBV20-1,TRBJ2-1,-,many,TGCAGTGCTAGAGTCGGGGCCCCGGGACTTAAATCCTTCTCCTACAATGAGCAGTTCTTC,CSARVGAPGLKSFSYNEQFF
TRBV4-3,TRBJ1-1,-,-,TGCGCCAGCAGCCTTCGACCGGGAGGAAACACTGAAGCTTTCTTT,CASSLRPGGNTEAFF
TRBV7-3,TRBJ1-2,-,few,TGTGCCAGCAGCCCCAAAAGGGGGTTCCCTGGGGGCTACACCTTC,CASSPKRGFPGGYTF
TRBV20-1,TRBJ2-3,TRBD2,-,TGCAGTGCTAGAGACCCTAGCGGGAGGGCAGATACGCAGTATTTT,CSARDPSGRADTQYF
TRBV14,TRBJ2-3,-,few,TGTGCCAGCAGCCAAGAAATAGGCCCAGATACGCAGTATTTT,CASSQEIGPDTQYF
TRBV6-6,TRBJ2-3,-,-,TGTGCCAGCAGTGATGGGAGTCATACGCAGTATTTT,CASSDGSHTQYF
TRBV6-2/TRBV6-3,TRBJ1-5,TRBD1,-,TGTGCCAGCAGTTCGGGACAGCAACGCAATCAGCCCCAGCATTTT,CASSSGQQRNQPQHF
TRBV6-2/TRBV6-3,TRBJ1-5,-,many,TGTGCCAGCAAAGACCCTGACAGGAGCAATCAGCCCCAGCATTTT,CASKDPDRSNQPQHF
TRBV29-1,TRBJ2-5,-,few,TGCAGCGTTGTAACAGTCCAAGAGACCCAGTACTTC,CSVVTVQETQYF
TRBV12-5,TRBJ2-2,TRBD2,-,TGTGCTAGTGGTTTTGCACTAGCGGGAGCCGGGGAGCTGTTTTTT,CASGFALAGAGELFF
TRBV12-3/TRBV12-4,TRBJ2-5,-,many,TGTGCCAGCAGTCCCCCGGAGGGAGAGACCCAGTACTTC,CASSPPEGETQYF
TRBV6-6,TRBJ2-7,TRBD2,many,TGTGCCAGCAGTTACTCAGTGGGTAGCGGGGCGCCCTACGAGCAGTACTTC,CASSYSVGSGAPYEQYF
TRBV29-1,TRBJ2-7,-,few,TGCAGCGGGGGGTCCGGGATAGGCTCCTACGAGCAGTACTTC,CSGGSGIGSYEQYF
TRBV27,TRBJ2-1,TRBD2,-,TGTGCCAGCAGTTCTACACCGGGACTAGGAAACAATGAGCAGTTCTTC,CASSSTPGLGNNEQFF
TRBV15,TRBJ2-6,TRBD1,many,TGTGCCACCAGCTCGAGGGGTCGAGGGACAGGGAAAATAGCTGGCGGGGCCAACGTCCTGACTTTC,CATSSRGRGTGKIAGGANVLTF
TRBV29-1,TRBJ2-1,TRBD2,-,TGCAGCGCCCGGACTAGCGGGGTATACAATGAGCAGTTCTTC,CSARTSGVYNEQFF
TRBV9,TRBJ1-1,TRBD1,-,TGTGCCAGCAGCGAAGTTGGGACAGACACTGAAGCTTTCTTT,CASSEVGTDTEAFF
TRBV7-6,TRBJ2-1,TRBD2,-,TGTGCCAGCAGCTTTAGCGGGAGGGCCAATGAGCAGTTCTTC,CASSFSGRANEQFF
TRBV5-6,TRBJ1-5,-,many,TGTGCCAGCAGCTCCTCAGAAACTTATAGCAATCAGCCCCAGCATTTT,CASSSSETYSNQPQHF
TRBV4-1,TRBJ1-5,TRBD1,-,TGCGCCAGCAGCCACACGGTTAAAGGACAGGGGCTATTCCAGCCCCAGCATTTT,CASSHTVKGQGLFQPQHF
TRBV12-3/TRBV12-4,TRBJ2-7,-,many,TGTGCCAGCAGCGGAAGGACCCGTCTCTCCGAGCAGTACTTC,CASSGRTRLSEQYF
TRBV5-6,TRBJ1-1,-,many,TGTGCCAGCAGCTTGTTAGGGGTGTATTATGAAGCTTTCTTT,CASSLLGVYYEAFF
TRBV5-1,TRBJ2-2,-,-,TGCGCCAGCAGCTTGGGGAAGACCGGGACAAGTAACACCGGGGAGCTGTTTTTT,CASSLGKTGTSNTGELFF
TRBV7-9,TRBJ1-1,-,many,TGTGCCAGCTCTATTCTGAACACTGAAGCTTTCTTT,CASSILNTEAFF
TRBV21-1,TRBJ2-7,-,many,TGTGCCAGCAGCCACAAAAGGGACAGGGGGCCGAGTAGGAGCTCCTACGAGCAGTACTTC,CASSHKRDRGPSRSSYEQYF
TRBV6-6,TRBJ2-3,TRBD2,many,TGTGCCAGCAGCCCCACAACTAGCGGGGCCACAGATACGCAGTATTTT,CASSPTTSGATDTQYF
TRBV5-1,TRBJ2-3,TRBD2,many,TGCGCCAGCAGCTCCATCTTAGCGGGAGGGGCAGATACGCAGTATTTT,CASSSILAGGADTQYF
TRBV7-6,TRBJ1-2,TRBD1,-,TGTGCCAGCAGCTTAGGAGGGACAGTCTATGGCTACACCTTC,CASSLGGTVYGYTF
TRBV12-3/TRBV12-4,TRBJ2-5,-,-,TGTGCCAGCAGGATGGACGCGGTTATGGAGACCCAGTACTTC,CASRMDAVMETQYF
TRBV29-1,TRBJ2-1,-,few,TGCAGCTTAATCGGGCGCAGGAGTAACAATGAGCAGTTCTTC,CSLIGRRSNNEQFF
TRBV28,TRBJ1-6,-,few,TGTGCCAGCAGTTTCACACGAAATAATTCACCCCTCCACTTT,CASSFTRNNSPLHF
TRBV29-1,TRBJ2-5,-,-,TGCAGCGTTGAAGCTGGAGGGCTAGGAGAGACCCAGTACTTC,CSVEAGGLGETQYF
TRBV5-4,TRBJ2-5,TRBD1,-,TGTGCCAGCAGCTTGGTGGGCGGACAGGGCCAAGAGACCCAGTACTTC,CASSLVGGQGQETQYF
TRBV7-7,TRBJ2-5,TRBD1,few,TGTGCTAGCAGCTTGCGACGGGACAGTAATTACCAAGAGACCCAGTACTTC,CASSLRRDSNYQETQYF
TRBV7-9,TRBJ1-1,TRBD1,many,TGTGCCAGCAGACGTCCTAGCGTCCACAGGGGGGATTTGAACACTGAAGCTTTCTTT,CASRRPSVHRGDLNTEAFF
TRBV20-1,TRBJ2-7,TRBD1,few,TGCAGTGCTAAGCCCGGGACAGGGCTCTACGAGCAGTACTTC,CSAKPGTGLYEQYF
TRBV9,TRBJ1-5,-,many,TGTGCCAGCAGCGTCGACGTCAACGGAGATCAGCCCCAGCATTTT,CASSVDVNGDQPQHF
TRBV9,TRBJ2-4,-,-,TGTGCCAGCAGCGGCGGAGAACTAGCCAAAAACATTCAGTACTTC,CASSGGELAKNIQYF
TRBV3-1,TRBJ1-5,-,few,TGTGCCAGCAGCCAAGGAAATCTTAATCAGCCCCAGCATTTT,CASSQGNLNQPQHF
TRBV29-1,TRBJ2-5,-,many,TGCAGCGTTGCTAGGGGAGCGGGAGAGACCCAGTACTTC,CSVARGAGETQYF
TRBV7-2,TRBJ2-3,-,-,TGTGCCAGCAGCTTATTCGGGGCCCCGGGAGATACGCAGTATTTT,CASSLFGAPGDTQYF
TRBV6-2/TRBV6-3,TRBJ1-2,-,-,TGTGCCAGCAGTTACTTGGTGGGGGGCCCCGGAGACCGCTACACCTTC,CASSYLVGGPGDRYTF
TRBV7-2,TRBJ1-5,TRBD1,many,TGTGCCAGCAGCCCCGCAGGGGGGTCTAGTCAGCCCCAGCATTTT,CASSPAGGSSQPQHF
TRBV6-2/TRBV6-3,TRBJ1-5,-,-,TGTGCCAGCAGTTACTTCGCCCTGAATCAGCCCCAGCATTTT,CASSYFALNQPQHF
TRBV6-2/TRBV6-3,TRBJ2-3,TRBD2,many,TGTGCCAGCAGTATTGGCAGCGGGGGCCGCACAGATACGCAGTATTTT,CASSIGSGGRTDTQYF
TRBV7-7,TRBJ2-1,TRBD2,many,TGTGCCAGCAGCTTAGTTTCAGCGGGAGAAAGTGGGAATGAGCAGTTCTTC,CASSLVSAGESGNEQFF
TRBV21-1,TRBJ1-1,-,many,TGTGCCAGCAGACGACCCTTGAGGGACACTGAAGCTTTCTTT,CASRRPLRDTEAFF
TRBV29-1,TRBJ1-2,-,many,TGCAGCGTTGAAGGCAGGGAATATGGCTACACCTTC,CSVEGREYGYTF
TRBV7-7,TRBJ1-3,-,few,TGTGCTAGCAGCAAGACACCCAGCTCTGGAAACACCATATATTTT,CASSKTPSSGNTIYF